These 13 T cell receptor beta chains were all obtained from the same sample, sequenced in a study of blood T cell repertoires in COVID-19. Here immunoSEQ multiplex PCR was the method, and the copy in TCRdb shows in-frame clones only, minus some. The sample lists over 200,000 clones; around 80% were seen once. The material sequenced was peripheral blood. The receptors come from a man in his forties with active or convalescent COVID-19.

V and J are TRBV7-9 and TRBJ1-2, with D tentatively TRBD1 (6 bases). This CDR3 spans 14 amino acids. V dropped 5 bases and J dropped 2 bases, with 12 bases sitting between them. CDR1 and CDR2 from the germline V gene are SEHNR and FQNEAQ (reference sequence). DNA of the CDR3: TGTGCCAGCAGCCCACGGACAGAGAACTATGGCTACACCTTC. It specifies CASSPRTENYGYTF.

This clone occurred a few times. The chain employs TRBV6-5 and TRBJ2-1; 7 bases agree with TRBD1. The CDR3 totals 14 residues. V lost 2 bases and J lost 5; bases outside the gene matches: 3. Germline V lookup: CDR1 MNHEY, CDR2 SVGAGI. The CDR3 reads CASSYVGQDNEQFF. The CDR3 bases are TGTGCCAGCAGTTACGTAGGACAGGACAATGAGCAGTTCTTC.

CDR3 coding DNA: TGTGCCAGCAGTCCGTCAAACACCTACGAGCAGTACTTC. It translates to CASSPSNTYEQYF. The chain combines TRBV12-3 or TRBV12-4 with TRBJ2-7; D is undetermined. V was cut by 5 bases and J by 2 bases, with 10 bases left in between. The CDR3 has 13 amino acids.

This clone was counted a single time. Germline is not matched at one junction end, which may reflect a read error. The chain employs TRBV18 and TRBJ1-2, with D perhaps TRBD1 (6 bases). CDR1 KGHSH and CDR2 LQKENI come from the germline V gene. The CDR3 is 14 amino acids. CDR3 sequence (DNA): TGTGCCAGCCCACCGGCGCAGGGGTTGGATGGCTACACCTTC. Its protein product is CASPPAQGLDGYTF.

The gene calls are TRBV2 and TRBJ1-1; 7 bases align to TRBD1. CDR3 size: 13 residues. Germline V CDR1 and CDR2: SNHLY, FYNNEI. The V segment lost 6 bases and the J segment 7 bases; nucleotides outside the gene matches: 8. DNA of the CDR3: TGTGCCAGCAGAACCGGGACAGCCTTTGAAGCTTTCTTT. This encodes CASRTGTAFEAFF.

The chain combines TRBV4-3 with TRBJ1-2; 10 nucleotides agree with TRBD1. The junction had 5 bases not matched to a gene; V was cut back by 6 bases and J by 4 bases. The CDR3 length is 14 residues. Germline loops: CDR1 LGHNA, CDR2 YSLEER. The CDR3 DNA follows: TGCGCCAGCAGACCGACAGGGGGCCCCTATGGCTACACCTTC. It specifies CASRPTGGPYGYTF.

V usage is TRBV2 and J usage is TRBJ1-6; possible D gene TRBD1, 6 bases. Between the trimmed V and J ends, which lost 4 bases and 8 bases, there was a span of 12 bases. CDR3 length equals 14 residues. The germline V gene encodes CDR1 SNHLY and CDR2 FYNNEI. CDR3 residues: CASSAAYRDSPLHF. The CDR3 coding sequence is TGTGCCAGCAGTGCCGCATACAGGGATTCACCCCTCCACTTT.

V gene TRBV7-2 combines with J gene TRBJ1-2; possible D gene TRBD1, 6 bases. The ends were cut back, 4 bases at V and 3 bases at J, with 15 bases in the middle. The CDR3 spans 15 residues. The germline V gene has CDR1 SGHTA and CDR2 FQGNSA. The CDR3: CASSSSGRGDYGYTF. The CDR3 DNA reads as TGTGCCAGCAGCTCTTCTGGGAGGGGGGACTATGGCTACACCTTC.

This clone was counted a single time. The same CDR3 also results from other DNA sequences found in this sample. V and J are TRBV4-2 and TRBJ2-3; 9 nucleotides agree with TRBD2. Trimming took 1 base from V and 2 from J; bases not matched to a gene: 1. CDR3 size: 15 residues. Germline V gene lookup returns CDR1 LGHNA and CDR2 YNFKEQ. CDR3 bases: TGTGCCAGCAGCCAAGGACTAGCGGACACAGATACGCAGTATTTT. It yields the protein CASSQGLADTDTQYF.

DNA of the CDR3: TGTGCCACCAGTCCACCGACCGGGACAGGGCGCACCGGGGAGCTGTTTTTT. Residues: CATSPPTGTGRTGELFF. The V call is TRBV24-1, the J call TRBJ2-2, with TRBD1 matching 9 bases. The CDR3 is 17 residues long. Trimming at V came to 6 bases and at J to 4 bases, leaving 11 bases not matched to a gene. The germline V gene has CDR1 KGHDR and CDR2 SFDVKD.

The chain has TRBV11-2 and TRBJ1-3, with a tentative D call TRBD1 (6 bases). This CDR3 spans 14 amino acids. Deletions cut 5 bases from V and 2 bases from J, with 10 bases between. CDR1 SGHAT and CDR2 FQNNGV come from the germline V gene. In nucleotides, the CDR3 is TGTGCCAGCAGCGAACAGGGTACTGGAAACACCATATATTTT. It translates to CASSEQGTGNTIYF.

The chain recombines TRBV5-5 with TRBJ1-5; TRBD1 agrees at 7 bases. V lost 4 bases, J lost 6 bases, and 7 bases stayed unmatched. The CDR3 runs to 14 residues. Germline assignment: CDR1 SGHKS and CDR2 YYEKEE (reference sequence). The CDR3 loop is CASSPKGGGQPQHF. CDR3 nucleotides: TGTGCCAGCAGCCCTAAAGGGGGCGGTCAGCCCCAGCATTTT.

V is TRBV7-9 and J is TRBJ1-3; possible D gene TRBD1, 5 bases. V was shortened by 6 bases and J by 10 bases, with 13 bases between the two germline ends. CDR1 is SEHNR, CDR2 FQNEAQ, per germline (reference sequence). The CDR3 has 12 amino acids. The CDR3 DNA follows: TGTGCCAGCAGTCCCTCGGGGGAAACCATATATTTT. Amino acids: CASSPSGETIYF.